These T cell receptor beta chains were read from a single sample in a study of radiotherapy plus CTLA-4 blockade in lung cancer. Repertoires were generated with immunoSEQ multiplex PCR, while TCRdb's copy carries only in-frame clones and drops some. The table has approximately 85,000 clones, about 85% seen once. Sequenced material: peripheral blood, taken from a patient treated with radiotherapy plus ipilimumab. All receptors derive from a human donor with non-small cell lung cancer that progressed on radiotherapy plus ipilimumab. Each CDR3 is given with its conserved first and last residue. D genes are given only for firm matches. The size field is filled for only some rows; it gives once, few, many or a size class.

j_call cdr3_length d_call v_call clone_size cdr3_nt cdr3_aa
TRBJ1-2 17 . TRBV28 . TGTGCCAGCAGTCCAGGGATCGGCCCACGAGCTAACTATGGCTACACCTTC CASSPGIGPRANYGYTF
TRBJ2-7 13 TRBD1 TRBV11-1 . TGTGCCAGCAGCTTAACAGGACAGGCCGAGCAGTACTTC CASSLTGQAEQYF
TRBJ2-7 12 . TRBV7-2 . TGTGCCAGCAGCTTAGTCCCCTACGAGCAGTACTTC CASSLVPYEQYF
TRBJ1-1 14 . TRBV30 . TGTGCCTGGCTCCCGCCCGGGGGGGGCACTGAAGCTTTCTTT CAWLPPGGGTEAFF
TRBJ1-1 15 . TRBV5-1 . TGCGCCAGCAGCTTGGGGCCCAGCAGGGACACTGAAGCTTTCTTT CASSLGPSRDTEAFF
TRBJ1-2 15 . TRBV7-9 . TGTGCCAGCAGCTTAGGACAGGCGTCTAACTATGGCTACACCTTC CASSLGQASNYGYTF
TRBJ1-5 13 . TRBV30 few TGTGCCTGGAGTCGGCAGGACAATCAGCCCCAGCATTTT CAWSRQDNQPQHF
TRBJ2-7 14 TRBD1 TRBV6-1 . TGTGCCAGCAGGGGGACAGGGGGCCTATACGAGCAGTACTTC CASRGTGGLYEQYF
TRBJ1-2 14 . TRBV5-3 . TGTGCCAGAAGCTGCGATGTTTTAAACTATGGCTACACCTTC CARSCDVLNYGYTF
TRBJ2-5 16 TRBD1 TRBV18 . TGTGCCAGCTCACGACTTGGACAGGGGTCTGGGGAGACCCAGTACTTC CASSRLGQGSGETQYF
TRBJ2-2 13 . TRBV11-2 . TGTGCCAGCAGCTTTGTCCGGGATGGGGAGCTGTTTTTT CASSFVRDGELFF
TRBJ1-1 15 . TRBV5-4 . TGTGCCAGCAGCTTGGTTGGTTTAGAGGGCACTGAAGCTTTCTTT CASSLVGLEGTEAFF
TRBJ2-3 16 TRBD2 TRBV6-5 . TGTGCCAGCAGTTACCGTAGCGGGGGGGGGATAGATACGCAGTATTTT CASSYRSGGGIDTQYF
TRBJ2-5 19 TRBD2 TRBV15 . TGTGCCACCAGCAGATCGGCACCTAGCGGGAGGGCGGTCCAAGAGACCCAGTACTTC CATSRSAPSGRAVQETQYF
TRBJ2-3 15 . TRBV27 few TGTGCCAGCAGTCCCCGCACAGGGAAGGCAGATACGCAGTATTTT CASSPRTGKADTQYF
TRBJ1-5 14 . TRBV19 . TGTGCCAGTAGTATCTTTCAGGGATCTCAGCCCCAGCATTTT CASSIFQGSQPQHF
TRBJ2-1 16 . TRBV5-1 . TGCGCCAGCAGCCCCGACCGTGGGCAGACCTACAATGAGCAGTTCTTC CASSPDRGQTYNEQFF
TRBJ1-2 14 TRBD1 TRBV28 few TGTGCCAGCACCGAGCCGGGACAGGGGACGGGCTACACCTTC CASTEPGQGTGYTF
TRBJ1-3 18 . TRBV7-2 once TGTGCCAGCAGCTTAGGGTCCCCAGAGCGGAACTCTGGAAACACCATATATTTT CASSLGSPERNSGNTIYF
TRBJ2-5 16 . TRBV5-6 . TGTGCCAGCAGCCCCATTACGGCTTGGAACCAAGAGACCCAGTACTTC CASSPITAWNQETQYF
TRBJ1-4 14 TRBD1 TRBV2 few TGTGCCAGCAGTTGGGGACAGGGGAATGAAAAACTGTTTTTT CASSWGQGNEKLFF
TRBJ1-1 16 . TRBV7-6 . TGTGCCAGCAGCTCGAAAGTGGGGGGGCCGAACACTGAAGCTTTCTTT CASSSKVGGPNTEAFF
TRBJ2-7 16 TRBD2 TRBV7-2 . TGTGCCAGCAGCCGGATAGCGGGGGGGCCCAACTACGAGCAGTACTTC CASSRIAGGPNYEQYF
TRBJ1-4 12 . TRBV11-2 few TGTGCCAGCAGCTTATCAGGGGTAAAACTGTTTTTT CASSLSGVKLFF
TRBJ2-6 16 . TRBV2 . TGTGCCAGCAGTGAGGGGGCTAGCTCTGGGGCCAACGTCCTGACTTTC CASSEGASSGANVLTF
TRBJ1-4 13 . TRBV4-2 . TGTGCCAGCACCCGCGAAGTGGGGGAAAAACTGTTTTTT CASTREVGEKLFF
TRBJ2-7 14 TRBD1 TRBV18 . TGTGCCAGCTCAGCCCCGGGACAGTACTACGAGCAGTACTTC CASSAPGQYYEQYF